One T cell receptor beta chain is described in this entry. Its antigen is still unknown. Germline lookup yields CDR1 MNHEY and CDR2 SMNVEV (reference sequence). CDR3 length: 14 amino acids. V shed 6 bases, J shed 4 bases, and the junction held 7 bases outside the gene matches. The sample comes from a study of a mutant IDH1 vaccine in newly diagnosed glioma. Study in general: Patients were given eight vaccinations, scheduled in weeks 1, 3, 5, 7, 11, 15, 19 and 23. Vaccinations were initiated 4-6 weeks following radiotherapy alone, or were given together with temozolomide cycles. Treated patients, approximately 60% male and around 38% female, averaged roughly 40 years of age. Patients arrived already treated with radiotherapy, temozolomide, or both, most having had both.

The sample's time point: week 11, during vaccination. Each dose delivered 300 ug of mutant IDH1 20-mer peptide subcutaneously with imiquimod. The table came from immunoSEQ multiplex PCR; TCRdb's copy has only in-frame clones and leaves some out. The sample has some 130,000 clones, about four fifths seen once; the top ten hold 4.5% to 6%. The J gene is TRBJ1-2, the V gene TRBV27; TRBD1 matches at 8 bases. This sequence originates from a man in his forties with glioma. The sequenced sample was PBMCs, obtained from a glioma patient whose treatment included an IDH1 peptide vaccine. CDR3 loop: CASSRLDRAYGYTF. For the CDR3, the DNA is TGTGCCAGCAGCCGATTGGACAGGGCCTATGGCTACACCTTC.